This TCR beta chain emerged from a study of cytomegalovirus exposure and HLA in healthy donors. Turning to the study itself: From HLA-typed donors, an early data release held tens of millions of unique TCRs. Among over 300 genotyped donors, about 80% fell in the Caucasian-associated ancestry cluster.

The PCR was carried out with 60 Vbeta primers and 13 Jbeta primers. Method: immunoSEQ multiplex PCR; TCRdb's copy keeps in-frame clones and lacks some. The repertoire consists of some 160,000 clones, with 65% to 75% occurring once and the leading ten covering about 4.7%. In regard to this clone: Antigen unknown.

Study-wide findings and caveats: A list of 150 to 200 TCR beta chains associated with cytomegalovirus was given.

V lost 6 bases, J lost 2 bases, and 12 bases stayed unmatched. Germline CDR1 reads SEHNR; CDR2 reads FQNEAQ (reference sequence). The CDR3 sequence is 17 residues long. The sequence derives from a man aged 60-69 years in good health and CMV-seronegative. This chain connects TRBV7-9 to TRBJ2-1; TRBD2 agrees at 8 bases. Sequenced material: PBMCs. As DNA, the CDR3 is TGTGCCAGCAGGCCCATACTAGCGGATGAGCCCTACAATGAGCAGTTCTTC. Translation gives CASRPILADEPYNEQFF.